Following are 18 T cell receptor beta chains from one sample sequenced in a study of blood T cell repertoires in COVID-19. Here immunoSEQ multiplex PCR was the method, and the copy in TCRdb shows in-frame clones only, minus some. The data contain 130,000 to 150,000 clones, around 76% of them singletons. Sequencing input: peripheral blood. The receptor set was obtained from a man aged 55 to 70 with acute or convalescent COVID-19.

V and J are TRBV28 and TRBJ1-1; TRBD1 matches at 7 bases. With V trimmed by 6 bases and J by 3 bases, 4 bases remained unmatched. The CDR3 runs to 13 residues. The germline CDR1 and CDR2 sequences are MDHEN and SYDVKM. CDR3 amino acids: CASRPTGDTEAFF. CDR3 DNA: TGTGCCAGCAGACCTACAGGGGACACTGAAGCTTTCTTT.

This clone has more than one count but fewer than ten. CDR3 bases: TGTGCCACCAGCAGGGCCGGGACATATAACTATGGCTACACCTTC. Protein sequence: CATSRAGTYNYGYTF. The V call is TRBV15, the J call TRBJ1-2; a weak D match, TRBD1 (6 bases). Germline loops: CDR1 LNHNV, CDR2 YYDKDF (reference sequence). This CDR3 comprises 15 residues. V shed 3 bases and J shed 1 base, with 12 bases lying between them.

The J gene is TRBJ2-7, the V gene TRBV7-2; no clear D. V lost 2 bases, J lost 4 bases, and 9 bases lay in between. Germline CDR1 reads SGHTA; CDR2 reads FQGNSA. The CDR3 spans 13 residues. The CDR3, as DNA: TGTGCCAGCAGCTTAAACAAATATTACGAGCAGTACTTC. Amino acids: CASSLNKYYEQYF.

The chain links TRBV28 to TRBJ1-2, with D hard to call. The CDR3 length is 11 residues. Per the germline V gene, CDR1 is MDHEN and CDR2 is SYDVKM. V dropped 6 bases and J dropped 2 bases, with 4 bases sitting between them. The CDR3 protein is CASSTNYGYTF. The CDR3 DNA reads as TGTGCCAGCAGCACAAACTATGGCTACACCTTC.

The chain links TRBV7-2 to TRBJ2-7; D gene unclear. The V and J ends lost 1 base and 3 bases respectively, with 4 bases between them. Germline V gene data show CDR1 as SGHTA and CDR2 as FQGNSA. The CDR3 has 12 amino acids. As DNA, the CDR3 is TGTGCCAGCAGCTTAGTAGTCTACGAGCAGTACTTC. Residues: CASSLVVYEQYF.

The V gene is TRBV6-5, the J gene TRBJ1-6, with 8 bases fitting TRBD1. This CDR3 is 14 amino acids long. The ends lost 10 bases at V and 3 bases at J; junction bases unmatched: 5. Germline V gene sequence: CDR1 MNHEY, CDR2 SVGAGI. CDR3 residues: CATPTGDYNSPLHF. DNA of the CDR3: TGTGCCACCCCGACAGGGGACTATAATTCACCCCTCCACTTT.

This chain links TRBV7-9 with TRBJ2-4; TRBD2 matches at 11 bases. The V gene's germline CDR1 is SEHNR and CDR2 FQNEAQ (reference sequence). This CDR3 comprises 13 residues. The junction had 4 bases not matched to a gene; V was cut back by 3 bases and J by 12 bases. Written as DNA, the CDR3 is TGTGCCAGCAGCTTGGGACTAGCGGAAACTCAGTACTTC. Translation: CASSLGLAETQYF.

The V gene is TRBV6-5, the J gene TRBJ1-6; possible D gene TRBD1, 5 bases. Per germline, CDR1 MNHEY and CDR2 SVGAGI. The V end was cut by 6 bases, the J end by 6 bases, with 15 bases between. CDR3 length equals 15 residues. DNA of the CDR3: TGTGCCAGCAGCCCCTCGGGGGGGATTAATTCACCCCTCCACTTT. It encodes CASSPSGGINSPLHF.

The J gene is TRBJ1-2, the V gene TRBV6-5; no definite D call. Trimming cost V 0 bases and J 2 bases, with 4 bases left between them. The germline gives CDR1 MNHEY, CDR2 SVGAGI. The CDR3 has 13 amino acids. The CDR3 reads CASSYSGNYGYTF. The CDR3 DNA is TGTGCCAGCAGTTACTCGGGCAACTATGGCTACACCTTC.

The table lists this clone with a few counts. This rearrangement joins TRBV5-4 to TRBJ2-5; 9 nucleotides match TRBD1. Germline assignment: CDR1 SGHNT and CDR2 YYREEE (reference sequence). There are 16 residues in the CDR3. The ends lost 3 bases at V and 5 bases at J; junction bases unmatched: 11. CDR3 coding DNA: TGTGCCAGCAGCTCCGGAGGGACAGGGAGGGAGGAGACCCAGTACTTC. Its protein is CASSSGGTGREETQYF.

This clone showed up just a few times. This chain links TRBV5-1 with TRBJ1-4, with TRBD1 matching over 10 bases. The trim removed 2 bases at V and 5 bases at J, leaving 3 bases unmatched. The CDR3 sequence is 15 residues long. CDR1 and CDR2 (germline): SGHRS, YFSETQ. The CDR3 loop reads CASSLRQGANEKLFF. CDR3 bases: TGCGCCAGCAGCTTAAGACAGGGGGCAAATGAAAAACTGTTTTTT.

This chain links TRBV15 with TRBJ2-5; perhaps TRBD1 as D (7 bases). Trimming cost V 11 bases and J 4 bases, with 17 bases left between them. This CDR3 has 13 amino acids. The V gene's germline CDR1 is LNHNV and CDR2 YYDKDF (reference sequence). Written as DNA, the CDR3 is TGTGCCGCGCGGGACAGACAAACAGAGACCCAGTACTTC. It encodes CAARDRQTETQYF.

This clone was found a few times. The chain uses TRBV28 and TRBJ1-5; D unclear. The CDR3 consists of 13 residues. The germline V gene encodes CDR1 MDHEN and CDR2 SYDVKM. V was shortened by 6 bases and J by 15 bases, with 21 bases between the two germline ends. CDR3 in DNA: TGTGCCAGCAGCAAAATTTACGTGGCATCTCGGCATTTT. Residues: CASSKIYVASRHF.

This clone showed up just a few times. The rearrangement links TRBV30 to TRBJ2-1, with 10 bases lining up with TRBD2. V dropped 5 bases and J dropped 5; count of bases not matched to a gene: 9. Per the germline V gene, CDR1 is GTSNPN and CDR2 is SVGIG (reference sequence). This CDR3 contains 15 residues. The CDR3 region is CAWYPPGLANNEQFF. The CDR3, as DNA: TGTGCCTGGTACCCGCCGGGACTAGCGAACAATGAGCAGTTCTTC.

J is TRBJ2-5 and V is TRBV24-1, with 7 bases matching TRBD1. The CDR3 spans 13 residues. With 10 bases clipped from V and 5 bases from J, the junction kept 9 bases outside the gene matches. Germline V gives CDR1 KGHDR, CDR2 SFDVKD. In DNA, the CDR3 is TGTGCCACAGACCAGGGGGTTAGGGAGACCCAGTACTTC. Translated: CATDQGVRETQYF.

The sample holds a few counts of this clone. The CDR3 DNA reads TGTGCCAGCAGTGGGGGGACTAGCGGGAGGGCCCGCACCGGGGAGCTGTTTTTT. This codes for CASSGGTSGRARTGELFF. The genes are TRBV6-1 and TRBJ2-2, with 16 nucleotides matching TRBD2. Germline CDR1 MNHNS, CDR2 SASEGT. The J segment lost 4 bases and the V segment lost 4 bases, leaving 6 bases of the junction unmatched. The CDR3 consists of 18 residues.

The genes are TRBV24-1 and TRBJ2-7; weak D call: TRBD1 (6 bases). CDR1 is KGHDR, CDR2 SFDVKD, per germline. V was pared by 4 bases and J by 6 bases, with 21 bases between. This CDR3 is built from 16 residues. In nucleotides, the CDR3 is TGTGCCACCAGTGACCGCCTTGTTGGGACAATCTGCGAGCAGTACTTC. This gives the protein CATSDRLVGTICEQYF.

The chain recombines TRBV11-2 with TRBJ2-3; TRBD1 matches 9 bases. Germline V lookup: CDR1 SGHAT, CDR2 FQNNGV. This CDR3 has 16 amino acids. V lost 1 base, J lost 4 bases, and 6 bases stayed unmatched. CDR3 protein: CASSLVGTGSPDTQYF. For the CDR3, the DNA is TGTGCCAGCAGCTTAGTTGGGACAGGGTCTCCAGATACGCAGTATTTT.